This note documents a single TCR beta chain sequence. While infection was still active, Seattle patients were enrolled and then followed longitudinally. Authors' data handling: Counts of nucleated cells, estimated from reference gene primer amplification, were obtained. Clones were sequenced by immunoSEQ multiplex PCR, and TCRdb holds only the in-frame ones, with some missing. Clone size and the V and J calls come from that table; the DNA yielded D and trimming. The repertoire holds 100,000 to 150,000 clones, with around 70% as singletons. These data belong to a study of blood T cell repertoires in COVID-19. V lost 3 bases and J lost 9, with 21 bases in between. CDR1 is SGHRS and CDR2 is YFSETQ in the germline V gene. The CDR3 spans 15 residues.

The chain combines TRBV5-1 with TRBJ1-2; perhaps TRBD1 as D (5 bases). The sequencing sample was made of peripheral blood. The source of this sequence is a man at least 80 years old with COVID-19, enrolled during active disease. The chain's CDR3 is CASSWLTVGDGRYTF. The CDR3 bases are TGCGCCAGCAGCTGGCTGACAGTCGGAGACGGTCGCTACACCTTC. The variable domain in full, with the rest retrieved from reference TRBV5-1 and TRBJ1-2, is KAGVTQTPRYLIKTRGQQVTLSCSPISGHRSVSWYQQTPGQGLQFLFEYFSETQRNKGNFPGRFSGRQFSNSRSEMNVSTLELGDSALYLCASSWLTVGDGRYTFGSGTRLTVV.